This T cell receptor (beta chain) was sequenced in a study of blood T cell repertoires in COVID-19. Study background: Acute-phase and convalescent COVID-19 samples originated in the United States, Italy and Spain. PBMCs, B-cell-depleted T cells, or T cells were the source of the cDNA or gDNA that made up the material.

Participants were aged about 18 to 90 years, lived in 20 to 25 US areas, and enrolled virtually. Clinical histories supplied by participants themselves formed the basis of cohort assignment. Measured with immunoSEQ multiplex PCR; TCRdb has only the in-frame clones, and not every one. The sample has 120,000 to 150,000 clones, roughly 90% seen once. The sequencing input was PBMCs or T cells enriched from blood (not recorded which). The source of this sequence is a woman in her 30s with acute COVID-19.

CDR3 in amino acids: CASSQGHRAEAEAFF. The CDR3 DNA sequence: TGCGCCAGCAGCCAAGGGCACAGGGCGGAAGCTGAAGCTTTCTTT. The gene calls are TRBV4-3 and TRBJ1-1; D is possibly TRBD1 (6 bases). Trimming pared 1 base from V and 6 bases from J, leaving 15 bases between. This CDR3 region has 15 residues. Germline loops: CDR1 LGHNA, CDR2 YSLEER.